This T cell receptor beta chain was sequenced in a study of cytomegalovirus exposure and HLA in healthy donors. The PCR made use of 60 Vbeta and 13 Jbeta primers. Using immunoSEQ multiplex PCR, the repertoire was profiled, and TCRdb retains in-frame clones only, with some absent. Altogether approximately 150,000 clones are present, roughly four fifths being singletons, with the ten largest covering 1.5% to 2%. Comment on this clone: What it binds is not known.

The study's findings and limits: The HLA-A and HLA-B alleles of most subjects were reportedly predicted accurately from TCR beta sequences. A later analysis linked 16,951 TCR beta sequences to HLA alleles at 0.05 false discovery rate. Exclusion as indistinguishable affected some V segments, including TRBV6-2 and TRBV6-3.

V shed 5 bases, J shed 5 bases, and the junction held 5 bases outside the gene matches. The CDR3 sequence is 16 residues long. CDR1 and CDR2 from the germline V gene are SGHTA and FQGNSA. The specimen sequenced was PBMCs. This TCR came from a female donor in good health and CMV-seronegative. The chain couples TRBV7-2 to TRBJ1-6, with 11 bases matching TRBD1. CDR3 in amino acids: CASSLGTGGNNSPLHF. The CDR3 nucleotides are TGTGCCAGCAGCCTCGGGACAGGGGGAAATAATTCACCCCTCCACTTT.